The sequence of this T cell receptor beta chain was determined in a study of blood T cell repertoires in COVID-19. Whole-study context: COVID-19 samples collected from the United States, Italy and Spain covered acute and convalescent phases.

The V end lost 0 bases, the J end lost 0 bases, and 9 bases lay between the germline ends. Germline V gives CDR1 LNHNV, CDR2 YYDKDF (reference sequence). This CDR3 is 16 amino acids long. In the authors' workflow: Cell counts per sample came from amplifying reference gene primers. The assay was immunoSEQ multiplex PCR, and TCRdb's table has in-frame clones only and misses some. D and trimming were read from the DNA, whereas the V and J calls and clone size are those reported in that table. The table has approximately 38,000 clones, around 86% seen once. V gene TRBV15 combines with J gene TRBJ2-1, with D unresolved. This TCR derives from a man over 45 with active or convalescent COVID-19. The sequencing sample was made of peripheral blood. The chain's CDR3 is CATSRDRSNSYNEQFF. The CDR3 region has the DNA TGTGCCACCAGCAGAGATAGGAGTAACTCCTACAATGAGCAGTTCTTC. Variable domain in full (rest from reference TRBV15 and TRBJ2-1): DAMVIQNPRYQVTQFGKPVTLSCSQTLNHNVMYWYQQKSSQAPKLLFHYYDKDFNNEADTPDNFQSRRPNTSFCFLDIRSPGLGDTAMYLCATSRDRSNSYNEQFFGPGTRLTVL.